Below are 26 T cell receptor beta chains sequenced from a single sample in a study of blood T cell repertoires in COVID-19. Profiling relied on immunoSEQ multiplex PCR, and the TCRdb table lists in-frame clones only, not all of them. This table holds about 250,000 clones, around 86% found once. The sample comprised PBMCs or T cells enriched from blood (not recorded which). All receptors derive from a middle-aged man who had recovered from COVID-19.

The rearrangement joins TRBV25-1 to TRBJ1-2; maybe TRBD1 (6 bases). The germline gives CDR1 MGHDK, CDR2 SYGVNS. The length of the CDR3 is 15 residues. With 5 bases removed from V and 4 bases from J, the gap between germline ends came to 17 bases. CDR3 sequence reads: CASSTHQRRGYGYTF. CDR3 bases: TGTGCCAGCAGTACGCACCAACGCAGGGGCTATGGCTACACCTTC.

This clone was observed a few times. This chain uses TRBV27 with TRBJ2-1, with 10 bases aligning to TRBD1. Trimming removed 6 bases from V and 6 bases from J; junction bases left unmatched: 8. The length of the CDR3 is 15 residues. Germline CDR1 is MNHEY and CDR2 is SMNVEV (reference sequence). CDR3 DNA: TGTGCCAGCAGACTGGGACGGACAGGGGGCAATGAGCAGTTCTTC. Translation: CASRLGRTGGNEQFF.

This clone was detected only a few times. The J gene is TRBJ1-4, the V gene TRBV30, with TRBD1 matching 7 bases. CDR1 is GTSNPN, CDR2 SVGIG, per germline (reference sequence). The junction had 8 bases not matched to a gene; V was cut back by 2 bases and J by 8 bases. CDR3 length: 14 amino acids. CDR3: CAWSHLGGGEKLFF. The CDR3 DNA sequence: TGTGCCTGGAGTCACCTAGGGGGCGGGGAAAAACTGTTTTTT.

The J gene is TRBJ2-7, the V gene TRBV5-4; a possible D gene is TRBD1 (6 bases). Trimming removed 1 base from V and 5 bases from J, with 22 bases in between. The CDR3 extends over 17 amino acids. Germline assignment: CDR1 SGHNT and CDR2 YYREEE (reference sequence). In DNA form, the CDR3 reads TGTGCCAGCAGCTTGTGGAGCCGGGACATAATCATCCACGAGCAGTACTTC. Amino acids: CASSLWSRDIIIHEQYF.

In this sample, this clone turned up a few times. CDR3 amino acids: CASSGGYREETQYF. The CDR3 DNA reads TGCGCCAGCAGCGGGGGGTACCGGGAAGAGACCCAGTACTTC. The rearrangement links TRBV5-1 to TRBJ2-5; the D gene is possibly TRBD2 (6 bases). Germline assignment: CDR1 SGHRS and CDR2 YFSETQ. Trimming pared 4 bases from V and 3 bases from J, leaving 13 bases between. This CDR3 is 14 amino acids long.

The rearrangement uses TRBV6-6 and TRBJ2-2; TRBD2 matches at 15 bases. The CDR3 extends over 19 amino acids. The J segment lost 3 bases and the V segment lost 6 bases, leaving 11 bases of the junction unmatched. Germline-derived CDR1 and CDR2 are MNHNY and SVGAGI (reference sequence). The CDR3 nucleotides read TGTGCCAGCAGCTTAACGGGACTAGCGGGGGGAATTTACACCGGGGAGCTGTTTTTT. It yields the protein CASSLTGLAGGIYTGELFF.

V gene TRBV6-5 combines with J gene TRBJ1-1; 7 bases map to TRBD1. This CDR3 comprises 14 residues. Germline V gene sequence: CDR1 MNHEY, CDR2 SVGAGI. V gave up 6 bases and J gave up 3 bases; unmatched junction bases: 7. CDR3 DNA sequence: TGTGCCAGCAGAGACAGGGATAGGGACACTGAAGCTTTCTTT. Translated: CASRDRDRDTEAFF.

J is TRBJ2-5 and V is TRBV6-2 or TRBV6-3; the match to TRBD2 covers 14 bases. Germline lookup yields CDR1 MNHEY and CDR2 SVGEGT. V lost 6 bases, J lost 5 bases, and 8 bases stayed unmatched. This CDR3 spans 16 amino acids. The CDR3 is CASSKGLAGVVETQYF. The CDR3, as DNA: TGTGCCAGCAGCAAGGGACTAGCGGGAGTTGTGGAGACCCAGTACTTC.

The chain carries TRBV7-9 and TRBJ2-7, with TRBD2 as a possible D gene (7 bases). The germline CDR1 and CDR2 sequences are SEHNR and FQNEAQ (reference sequence). The ends were cut back, 2 bases at V and 1 base at J, with 12 bases in the middle. The CDR3 totals 15 residues. This CDR3 is CASSLIRGGSYEQYF. The CDR3, as DNA: TGTGCCAGCAGCTTAATCAGGGGAGGGTCCTACGAGCAGTACTTC.

The chain employs TRBV18 and TRBJ2-7; maybe TRBD1 (6 bases). The ends were cut back, 5 bases at V and 0 bases at J, with 11 bases in the middle. CDR1 and CDR2 from the germline V gene are KGHSH and LQKENI. CDR3 length equals 14 residues. CDR3 DNA: TGTGCCAGCTCAACAAACAGGGACTCCTACGAGCAGTACTTC. This translates into CASSTNRDSYEQYF.

The chain employs TRBV7-2 and TRBJ1-5; weak D call: TRBD1 (6 bases). The V end was cut by 4 bases, the J end by 0 bases, with 13 bases between. The CDR3 runs 16 residues. Germline loops: CDR1 SGHTA, CDR2 FQGNSA. CDR3 region: CASSSQGLYSNQPQHF. CDR3 sequence (DNA): TGTGCCAGCAGCTCACAGGGACTATATAGCAATCAGCCCCAGCATTTT. Full variable domain (outside the CDR3, taken from reference TRBV7-2 and TRBJ1-5): GAGVSQSPSNKVTEKGKDVELRCDPISGHTALYWYRQSLGQGLEFLIYFQGNSAPDKSGLPSDRFSAERTGGSVSTLTIQRTQQEDSAVYLCASSSQGLYSNQPQHFGDGTRLSIL.

The chain is built from TRBV12-5 and TRBJ1-6; 9 nucleotides align to TRBD1. Germline V gene lookup returns CDR1 LGHNT and CDR2 FRNRAP. The CDR3 covers 15 residues. Unmatched junction bases numbered 4, after V lost 0 bases and J lost 10 bases. CDR3: CASGLVTGGESPLHF. For the CDR3, the DNA is TGTGCTAGTGGTTTGGTGACAGGGGGGGAATCACCCCTCCACTTT.

This sequence joins TRBV7-9 and TRBJ1-3; TRBD1 matches 8 bases. The germline CDR1 and CDR2 sequences are SEHNR and FQNEAQ (reference sequence). The CDR3 has 17 residues. V gave up 4 bases and J gave up 0 bases; unmatched junction bases: 8. CDR3 DNA sequence: TGTGCCAGCAGCTCTTTCCGGGACAGGACCTCTGGAAACACCATATATTTT. Amino acid sequence: CASSSFRDRTSGNTIYF. The full variable domain, in which reference TRBV7-9 and TRBJ1-3 provide the parts outside the CDR3, is DTGVSQNPRHKITKRGQNVTFRCDPISEHNRLYWYRQTLGQGPEFLTYFQNEAQLEKSRLLSDRFSAERPKGSFSTLEIQRTEQGDSAMYLCASSSFRDRTSGNTIYFGEGSWLTVV.

This chain connects TRBV5-4 to TRBJ1-3, with 8 bases matching TRBD1. The CDR3 loop spans 14 amino acids. Germline trimming cut 5 bases from V and 3 bases from J; bases unmatched to any gene: 4. CDR1 and CDR2 (germline): SGHNT, YYREEE (reference sequence). The CDR3: CASSPGGGGNTIYF. The CDR3, as DNA: TGTGCCAGCAGTCCAGGGGGCGGTGGAAACACCATATATTTT.

V usage is TRBV18 and J usage is TRBJ2-7; 8 nucleotides line up with TRBD1. V was clipped by 8 bases and J by 2 bases; unmatched bases: 8. Germline V gene sequence: CDR1 KGHSH, CDR2 LQKENI. The CDR3 length is 14 residues. CDR3 residues: CASHYRGDTYEQYF. The DNA of the CDR3 is TGTGCCAGCCACTACAGGGGGGATACCTACGAGCAGTACTTC.

This clone has more than one count but fewer than ten. V usage is TRBV13 and J usage is TRBJ2-3; 9 bases agree with TRBD2. Unmatched junction bases numbered 3, after V lost 0 bases and J lost 2 bases. The CDR3 loop spans 16 amino acids. CDR1 PRHDT and CDR2 FYEKMQ come from the germline V gene (reference sequence). The CDR3 DNA reads TGTGCCAGCAGCTTAGGTGCGGGGGGGCCCACAGATACGCAGTATTTT. Its translation: CASSLGAGGPTDTQYF.

This chain joins TRBV11-1 and TRBJ1-1; D is uncertain. CDR1 and CDR2 (germline): SGHAT, FQDESV (reference sequence). Trimming took 5 bases from V and 4 from J, leaving 11 bases between them. The CDR3 sequence is 13 residues long. DNA for the CDR3: TGTGCCAGCAGCAAAGGACTTACCACTGAAGCTTTCTTT. Translated, it gives CASSKGLTTEAFF. Complete variable domain (other parts from reference TRBV11-1 and TRBJ1-1): EAEVAQSPRYKITEKSQAVAFWCDPISGHATLYWYRQILGQGPELLVQFQDESVVDDSQLPKDRFSAERLKGVDSTLKIQPAELGDSAMYLCASSKGLTTEAFFGQGTRLTVV.

The chain joins TRBV2 to TRBJ2-1; D not certain. V lost 2 bases, J lost 1 base, and 6 bases lay in between. CDR1 SNHLY and CDR2 FYNNEI come from the germline V gene. This CDR3 spans 14 amino acids. Written as DNA, the CDR3 is TGTGCCAGCAGTGAACAGTCTTCCTACAATGAGCAGTTCTTC. It encodes CASSEQSSYNEQFF.

The chain uses TRBV20-1 and TRBJ2-7; possibly TRBD2 for D (6 bases). Germline values: CDR1 DFQATT, CDR2 SNEGSKA (reference sequence). CDR3 size: 11 residues. Trimming stripped 6 bases from V and 1 base from J, with 7 bases between. The CDR3 DNA sequence: TGCAGTGCGGCGGGGTCCTACGAGCAGTACTTC. It encodes CSAAGSYEQYF.

The chain combines TRBV6-5 with TRBJ2-1; the match to TRBD2 covers 12 bases. This CDR3 has 13 amino acids. The germline gives CDR1 MNHEY, CDR2 SVGAGI. V lost 2 bases, J lost 12 bases, and 2 bases stayed unmatched. The DNA for the CDR3 is TGTGCCAGCAGTTACGCGGGACTAGCGGGGCAGTTCTTC. Translated: CASSYAGLAGQFF.

The table lists this clone with a count of one. This chain joins TRBV28 and TRBJ1-5; D perhaps matches TRBD1 (6 bases). The V gene lost 9 bases and the J gene lost 7 bases, with 19 bases spanning the gap. The germline V gene has CDR1 MDHEN and CDR2 SYDVKM. CDR3 length equals 14 residues. CDR3 nucleotide sequence: TGTGCCAGTTGGTGGGGGGGCTCAAAACAGCCCCAGCATTTT. Its protein is CASWWGGSKQPQHF.

J is TRBJ2-7 and V is TRBV11-3; maybe TRBD1 (6 bases). V was shortened by 5 bases and J by 2 bases, with 10 bases between the two germline ends. Germline V gene sequence: CDR1 SGHNT, CDR2 YENEEA. The length of the CDR3 is 13 residues. The DNA for the CDR3 is TGTGCCAGCAGCATGGGACAAGCCTACGAGCAGTACTTC. Its translation: CASSMGQAYEQYF.

The chain links TRBV4-3 to TRBJ2-7, with D tentatively TRBD1 (5 bases). Germline V gene data show CDR1 as LGHNA and CDR2 as YSLEER. Trimming removed 0 bases at V and 2 bases at J, with 8 bases between. This CDR3 comprises 14 residues. DNA for the CDR3: TGCGCCAGCAGCCAAGACAGGGTCGCCTACGAGCAGTACTTC. This translates into CASSQDRVAYEQYF.

The chain carries TRBV5-1 and TRBJ1-1, with TRBD1 matching over 7 bases. This CDR3 comprises 15 residues. With 4 bases clipped from V and 6 bases from J, the junction kept 12 bases outside the gene matches. The germline gives CDR1 SGHRS, CDR2 YFSETQ. Here the CDR3 reads CASSGAGAGGSEAFF. The CDR3 DNA is TGCGCCAGCAGCGGAGCAGGGGCAGGGGGTTCTGAAGCTTTCTTT.

The chain employs TRBV7-2 and TRBJ1-4; D is undetermined. CDR1 is SGHTA and CDR2 is FQGNSA in the germline V gene. The V end lost 1 base, the J end lost 6 bases, and 6 bases lay between the germline ends. The CDR3 has 13 residues. CDR3 nucleotide sequence: TGTGCCAGCAGCTTAGAAGCGGATGAAAAACTGTTTTTT. Amino acid sequence: CASSLEADEKLFF.

The genes are TRBV14 and TRBJ1-1; D might be TRBD1 (5 bases). The CDR3 length is 17 residues. Germline-derived CDR1 and CDR2 are SGHDN and FVKESK. V was pared by 4 bases and J by 4 bases, with 22 bases between. This CDR3 is CASSPRVGIGATTEAFF. The CDR3 nucleotides read TGTGCCAGCAGCCCTAGAGTAGGTATTGGGGCGACCACTGAAGCTTTCTTT.